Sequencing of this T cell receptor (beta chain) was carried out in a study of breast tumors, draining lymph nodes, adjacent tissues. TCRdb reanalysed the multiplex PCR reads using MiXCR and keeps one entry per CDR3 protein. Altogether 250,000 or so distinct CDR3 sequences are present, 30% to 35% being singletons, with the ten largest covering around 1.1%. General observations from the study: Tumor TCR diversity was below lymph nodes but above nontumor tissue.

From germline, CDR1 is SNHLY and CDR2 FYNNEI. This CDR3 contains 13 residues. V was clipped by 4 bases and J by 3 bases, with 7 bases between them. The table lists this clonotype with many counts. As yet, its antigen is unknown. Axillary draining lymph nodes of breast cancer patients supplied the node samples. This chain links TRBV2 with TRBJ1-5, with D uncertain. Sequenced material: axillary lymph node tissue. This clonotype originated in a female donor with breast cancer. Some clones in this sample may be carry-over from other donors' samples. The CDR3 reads CASSVHSNQPQHF. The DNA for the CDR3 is TGTGCCAGCAGTGTACACTCCAATCAGCCCCAGCATTTT.